This T cell receptor (beta chain) was obtained from a study of immune evolution from preneoplasia to lung adenocarcinoma. General study points: Later-stage lesions seemingly showed higher T cell density and diversity than normal lung.

Profiled with immunoSEQ multiplex PCR; TCRdb holds only in-frame clones, not every one. The repertoire holds roughly 4,400 clones, more than 70% seen once, with 8.2% in the top ten. CDR1 is ENHRY, CDR2 SYGVKD, per germline. This CDR3 comprises 15 residues. Losses at the gene ends were 2 bases for V and 5 bases for J; bases not matched to a gene: 4. A remark on this clone: The antigen is unknown.

Sequencing was done on a sample of FFPE lung adenocarcinoma in situ tissue. The receptor's source is a person aged 65-85 years with lung adenocarcinoma. The chain is built from TRBV10-3 and TRBJ2-5; TRBD1 aligns across 11 bases. CDR3 bases: TGTGCCATCAGTGAGGGACAGGGGGCTCGGGAGACCCAGTACTTC. It encodes CAISEGQGARETQYF.